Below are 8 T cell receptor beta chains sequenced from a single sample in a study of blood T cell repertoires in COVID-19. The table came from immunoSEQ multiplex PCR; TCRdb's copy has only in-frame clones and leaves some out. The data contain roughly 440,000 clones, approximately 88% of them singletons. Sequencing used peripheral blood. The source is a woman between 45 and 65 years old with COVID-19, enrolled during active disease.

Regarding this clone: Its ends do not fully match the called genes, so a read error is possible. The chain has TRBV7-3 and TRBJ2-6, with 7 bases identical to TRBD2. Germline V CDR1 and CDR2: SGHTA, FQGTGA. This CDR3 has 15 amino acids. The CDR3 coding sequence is TGTGCCAGCGGCTTGGGAGGGTACGGGGCCAACGTCCTGACTTTC. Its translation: CASGLGGYGANVLTF.

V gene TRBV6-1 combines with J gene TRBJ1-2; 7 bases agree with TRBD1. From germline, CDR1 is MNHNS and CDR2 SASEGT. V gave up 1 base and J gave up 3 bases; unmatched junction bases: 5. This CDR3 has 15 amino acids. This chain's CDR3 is CASSEGTGEYYGYTF. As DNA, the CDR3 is TGTGCCAGCAGTGAAGGTACAGGGGAGTACTATGGCTACACCTTC.

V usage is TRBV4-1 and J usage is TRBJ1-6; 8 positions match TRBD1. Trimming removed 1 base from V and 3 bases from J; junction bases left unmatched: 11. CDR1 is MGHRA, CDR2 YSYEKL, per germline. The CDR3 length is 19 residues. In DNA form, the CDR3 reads TGCGCCAGCAGCCAAGTGTTCGCGGTAGGGACAGGCTATAATTCACCCCTCCACTTT. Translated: CASSQVFAVGTGYNSPLHF.

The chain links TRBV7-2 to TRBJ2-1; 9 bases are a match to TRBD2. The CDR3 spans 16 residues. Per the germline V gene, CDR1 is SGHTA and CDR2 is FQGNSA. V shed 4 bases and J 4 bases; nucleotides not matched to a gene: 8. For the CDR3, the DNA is TGTGCCAGCAGCTCCCCCGGGACTAGCCCATACAATGAGCAGTTCTTC. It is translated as CASSSPGTSPYNEQFF.

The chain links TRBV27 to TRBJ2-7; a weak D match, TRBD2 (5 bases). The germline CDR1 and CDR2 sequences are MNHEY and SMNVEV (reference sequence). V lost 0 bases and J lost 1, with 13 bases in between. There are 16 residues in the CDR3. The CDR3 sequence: CASSLSAAATSYEQYF. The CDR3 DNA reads TGTGCCAGCAGTTTATCAGCGGCAGCAACTTCCTACGAGCAGTACTTC.

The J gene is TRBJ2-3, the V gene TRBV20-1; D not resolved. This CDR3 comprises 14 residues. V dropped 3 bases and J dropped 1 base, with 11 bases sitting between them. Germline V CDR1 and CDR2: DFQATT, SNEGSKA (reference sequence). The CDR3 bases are TGCAGTGCTAGTGGGCCGCCGCGCACAGATACGCAGTATTTT. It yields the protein CSASGPPRTDTQYF.

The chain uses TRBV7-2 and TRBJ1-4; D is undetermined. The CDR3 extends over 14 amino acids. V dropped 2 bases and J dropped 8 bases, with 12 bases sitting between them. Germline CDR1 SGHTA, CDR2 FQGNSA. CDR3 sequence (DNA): TGTGCCAGCAGCTTACGAGGTCGGAAGGAAAAACTGTTTTTT. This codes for CASSLRGRKEKLFF.

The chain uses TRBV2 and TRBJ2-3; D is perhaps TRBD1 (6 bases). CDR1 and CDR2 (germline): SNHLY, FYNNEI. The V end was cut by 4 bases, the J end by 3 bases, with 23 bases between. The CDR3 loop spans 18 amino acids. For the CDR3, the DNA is TGTGCCAGCAGTGCAACGATATCACAGGGACCTAGGACAGATACGCAGTATTTT. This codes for CASSATISQGPRTDTQYF.